The rows below give T cell receptor beta chains drawn from one sample of a study of molecular identifiers for immune sequencing clone quantification. Each CDR3 protein is one row after TCRdb ran MiXCR on the PCR reads. The sample lists roughly 630,000 distinct CDR3 sequences, about 25% occurring once. The sequencing input was naive CD8+ T cells from blood, with Jurkat cell RNA spiked in. The source of these receptors is a human donor in good health. Some libraries in this study had Jurkat cell RNA spiked in. Both conserved end residues are part of each CDR3. The order of the fields is clone size, J gene, D gene, V gene, CDR3 protein, CDR3 DNA. The D gene is left open where the match is weak. Rows give clone size only sometimes, using once, few, many, or a class for an expanded clone.

. TRBJ2-7 . TRBV12-3/TRBV12-4 CASALWGLDEQHF TGTGCCAGCGCTCTCTGGGGGCTGGACGAGCAGCACTTC
. TRBJ2-5 . TRBV11-2 CASSLEFMSETQYF TGTGCCAGCAGCTTAGAATTCATGTCGGAGACCCAGTACTTC
. TRBJ2-2 TRBD2 TRBV7-9 CASSPEGLAGGSTGELFF TGTGCCAGCAGCCCAGAAGGACTAGCGGGAGGAAGCACCGGGGAGCTGTTTTTT
. TRBJ2-7 . TRBV20-1 CSARDLSGSSYEQYF TGCAGTGCTAGAGATCTTAGCGGAAGCTCCTACGAGCAGTACTTC
few TRBJ1-1 . TRBV28 CASSLYAGVNTEAFF TGTGCCAGCAGTTTATACGCGGGTGTGAACACTGAAGCTTTCTTT
. TRBJ1-5 . TRBV27 CASSPQGVQSQHF TGTGCCAGCAGTCCACAGGGTGTTCAGTCCCAGCATTTT
. TRBJ1-1 TRBD1 TRBV24-1 CATSDTRTGNTEAFF TGTGCCACCAGTGATACCCGGACAGGGAACACTGAAGCTTTCTTT
. TRBJ2-3 TRBD2 TRBV4-1 CASSQFGTSGAGYTDTQYF TGCGCCAGCAGCCAATTTGGGACTAGCGGGGCCGGCTACACAGATACGCAGTATTTT
many TRBJ1-1 TRBD1 TRBV5-6 CASRRQGQDTEAFF TGTGCCAGCAGAAGACAGGGGCAGGACACTGAAGCTTTCTTT
. TRBJ2-5 . TRBV20-1 CSAPPGAGLQETQYF TGCAGTGCTCCCCCCGGGGCAGGGTTACAAGAGACCCAGTACTTC
many TRBJ2-1 . TRBV7-9 CASSFSGEAYEQFF TGTGCCAGCAGCTTTTCGGGAGAAGCCTATGAGCAGTTCTTC
. TRBJ1-6 TRBD1 TRBV20-1 CSAKSIEGAYNSPLHF TGCAGTGCTAAGAGTATTGAGGGGGCATATAATTCACCCCTCCACTTT
many TRBJ1-1 . TRBV5-6 CASSIIEPTEAFF TGTGCCAGCAGCATTATTGAACCCACTGAAGCTTTCTTT
. TRBJ1-4 TRBD1 TRBV20-1 CSARVKGARTNEKLFF TGCAGTGCTAGAGTGAAGGGGGCGAGAACTAATGAAAAACTGTTTTTT
. TRBJ2-5 TRBD2 TRBV4-3 CASSQRTSGAQETQYF TGCGCCAGCAGCCAGCGGACTAGCGGGGCTCAAGAGACCCAGTACTTC
few TRBJ1-2 . TRBV7-9 CASSSEGGLIYGYTF TGTGCCAGCAGCTCAGAAGGGGGTTTAATCTATGGCTACACCTTC
few TRBJ2-7 TRBD2 TRBV7-6 CASSGGLADSYEQYF TGTGCCAGCAGCGGGGGACTAGCGGACTCCTACGAGCAGTACTTC
. TRBJ2-1 . TRBV21-1 CASSEWPERSLRHSYNEQFF TGTGCCAGCAGCGAATGGCCGGAAAGAAGCCTAAGGCACTCCTACAATGAGCAGTTCTTC
once TRBJ2-5 . TRBV19 CASSIDDSQETQYF TGTGCCAGTAGTATAGATGACTCCCAAGAGACCCAGTACTTC
few TRBJ1-1 . TRBV20-1 CSARDDVRNMNTEAFF TGCAGTGCTAGAGATGATGTCCGTAATATGAACACTGAAGCTTTCTTT
few TRBJ2-3 TRBD2 TRBV6-2/TRBV6-3 CASGHSSGLSTDTQYF TGTGCCAGTGGACACTCTAGCGGGCTCAGCACAGATACGCAGTATTTT
many TRBJ2-3 . TRBV2 CASVSKTRDTNTDTQYF TGTGCCAGCGTCTCTAAAACCCGGGACACCAACACAGATACGCAGTATTTT
. TRBJ2-1 . TRBV6-5 CASRVTNEQFF TGTGCCAGCCGTGTAACCAATGAGCAGTTCTTC
. TRBJ2-3 . TRBV12-3/TRBV12-4 CASSFSRNTSTDTQYF TGTGCCAGCAGTTTTTCCAGGAACACTAGCACAGATACGCAGTATTTT
many TRBJ2-3 TRBD2 TRBV9 CASSVEGGSSTDTQYF TGTGCCAGCAGCGTAGAAGGCGGGAGTAGCACAGATACGCAGTATTTT
few TRBJ2-7 TRBD1 TRBV19 CASSLDRRTYEQYF TGTGCCAGTAGCTTGGACAGGAGAACCTACGAGCAGTACTTC
many TRBJ2-3 . TRBV7-2 CASSLIYGTDTQYF TGTGCCAGCAGCTTGATTTATGGCACAGATACGCAGTATTTT
many TRBJ2-2 . TRBV7-6 CASSLVLGAGELFF TGTGCCAGCAGCTTAGTGCTGGGGGCCGGGGAGCTGTTTTTT
many TRBJ1-1 . TRBV29-1 CSVEAGGKDTEAFF TGCAGCGTTGAAGCGGGGGGCAAGGACACTGAAGCTTTCTTT
. TRBJ1-4 TRBD1 TRBV7-9 CASSPGQDEKLFF TGTGCCAGCAGCCCCGGACAGGATGAAAAACTGTTTTTT